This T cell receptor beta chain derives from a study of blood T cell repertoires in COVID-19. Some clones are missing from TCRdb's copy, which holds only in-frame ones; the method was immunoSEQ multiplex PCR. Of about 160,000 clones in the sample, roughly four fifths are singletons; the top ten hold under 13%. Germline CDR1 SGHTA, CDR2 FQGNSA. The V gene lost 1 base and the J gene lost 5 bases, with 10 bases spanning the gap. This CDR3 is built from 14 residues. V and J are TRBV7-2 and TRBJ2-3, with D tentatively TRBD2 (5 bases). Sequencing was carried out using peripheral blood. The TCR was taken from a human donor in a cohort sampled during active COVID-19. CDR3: CASSLGVGVDTQYF. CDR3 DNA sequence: TGTGCCAGCAGCTTAGGGGTGGGAGTAGATACGCAGTATTTT.